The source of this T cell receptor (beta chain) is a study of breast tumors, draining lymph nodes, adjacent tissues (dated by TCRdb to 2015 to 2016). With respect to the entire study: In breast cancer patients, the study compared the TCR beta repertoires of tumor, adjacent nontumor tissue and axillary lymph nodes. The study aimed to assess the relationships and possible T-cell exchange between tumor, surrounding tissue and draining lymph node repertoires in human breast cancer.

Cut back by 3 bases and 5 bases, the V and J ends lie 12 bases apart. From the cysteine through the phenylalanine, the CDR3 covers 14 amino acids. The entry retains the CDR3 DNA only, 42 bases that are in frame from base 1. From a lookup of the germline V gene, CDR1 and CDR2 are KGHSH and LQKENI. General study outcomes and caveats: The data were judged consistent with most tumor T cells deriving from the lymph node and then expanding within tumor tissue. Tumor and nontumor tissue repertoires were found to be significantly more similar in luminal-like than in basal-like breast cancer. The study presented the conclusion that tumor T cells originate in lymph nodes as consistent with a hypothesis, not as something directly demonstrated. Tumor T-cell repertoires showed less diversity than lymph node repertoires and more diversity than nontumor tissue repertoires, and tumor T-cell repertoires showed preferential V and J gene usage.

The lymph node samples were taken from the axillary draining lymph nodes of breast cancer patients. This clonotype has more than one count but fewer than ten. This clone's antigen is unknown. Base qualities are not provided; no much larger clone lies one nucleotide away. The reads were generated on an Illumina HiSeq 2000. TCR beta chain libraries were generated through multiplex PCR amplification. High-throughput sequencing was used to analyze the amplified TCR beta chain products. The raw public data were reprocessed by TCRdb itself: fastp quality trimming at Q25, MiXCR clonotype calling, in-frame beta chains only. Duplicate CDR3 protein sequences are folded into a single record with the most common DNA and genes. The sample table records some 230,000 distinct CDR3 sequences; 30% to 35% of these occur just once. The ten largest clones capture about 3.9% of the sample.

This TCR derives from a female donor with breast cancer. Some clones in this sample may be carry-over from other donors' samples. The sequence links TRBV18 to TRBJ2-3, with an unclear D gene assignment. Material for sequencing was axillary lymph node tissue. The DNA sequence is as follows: TGTGCCAGCTCACCTCCAAACGTCCAAGATACGCAGTATTTT. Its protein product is CASSPPNVQDTQYF.